This is a list of T cell receptor beta chains from one sample in a study of T cells in Graves' hyperthyroidism and ophthalmopathy. TCRdb fed the multiplex PCR reads into MiXCR, producing one record per CDR3 protein. The sample shows under 350,000 distinct CDR3 sequences, about 18% of them seen only once. The sequencing sample was made of blood. These receptors came from an older woman with Graves' ophthalmopathy. Each CDR3 is given with its conserved first and last residue.

v_gene	j_gene	CDR3aa
TRBV18	TRBJ1-2	CASSLSRGQGRYGYTF
TRBV7-8	TRBJ2-1	CASRLGGTYNEQFF
TRBV4-3	TRBJ1-6	CASSQGGWDSPLHF
TRBV4-1	TRBJ1-5	CASSQERGRSNQPQHF
TRBV6-5	TRBJ1-4	CASSYSNRAEKLFF
TRBV27	TRBJ2-7	CASSRPGTGSYEQYF
TRBV7-9	TRBJ2-5	CASSLISLETQYF
TRBV5-1	TRBJ2-7	CASSSGQAHEQYF
TRBV28	TRBJ2-1	CASSKPPGQYNEQFF
TRBV3-1	TRBJ1-4	CASSQGHRDEKLFF
TRBV20-1	TRBJ1-2	CSASGGRNEGGYTF
TRBV10-1	TRBJ2-3	CASSDTGETDTQYF
TRBV2	TRBJ1-5	CASRNYREGQPQHF
TRBV2	TRBJ1-1	CASSGQGSEAFF
TRBV15	TRBJ1-1	CATSIQVNTEAFF
TRBV28	TRBJ2-7	CASSLTEPSYEQYF
TRBV12-3/TRBV12-4	TRBJ2-7	CASSLNVYYEQYF
TRBV10-3	TRBJ2-7	CAISPGADYEQYF
TRBV25-1	TRBJ1-1	CASRWAGVDAEAFF
TRBV2	TRBJ2-5	CASSRTSDQETQYF
TRBV28	TRBJ1-2	CASTTGTGNYGYTF
TRBV25-1	TRBJ1-6	CASSEYFLTGGHTNSPLHF
TRBV7-9	TRBJ2-5	CASSTTPRFRQRETQYF
TRBV7-2	TRBJ2-7	CASSPNRAYGQYF
TRBV7-9	TRBJ1-6	CASSPRGSSYNSPLHF
TRBV28	TRBJ2-7	CASSPGGWNEQYF
TRBV19	TRBJ2-3	CASTTGPGDRDTQYF
TRBV5-1	TRBJ2-7	CASRRQERTYEQYF
TRBV2	TRBJ2-1	CASSQDNSNEQFF
TRBV18	TRBJ1-5	CASSPGTGLRPQHF
TRBV7-8	TRBJ2-7	CASSLGSDRYEQYF
TRBV6-1	TRBJ1-2	CASSSLRVTASETNYGYTF
TRBV12-3/TRBV12-4	TRBJ2-7	CASSGQGFFTYEQYF
TRBV10-1	TRBJ1-1	CASSESSDEAFF
TRBV5-6	TRBJ1-2	CASSLGRVIYGYTF
TRBV7-2	TRBJ2-1	CASSPLSSGGVNEQFF
TRBV6-2/TRBV6-3	TRBJ1-2	CASSHGQGGYTF
TRBV4-2	TRBJ1-6	CASSQDPRQRASPLHF
TRBV2	TRBJ1-3	CASGGPPFSGNTIYF
TRBV20-1	TRBJ2-7	CSASRSGRAEQYF
TRBV20-1	TRBJ1-4	CSARVGMTSTNEKLFF
TRBV10-3	TRBJ2-7	CATGEYDEQYF
TRBV2	TRBJ2-1	CASSELWGRQGGEQFF
TRBV30	TRBJ2-7	CAWKGLFLRKQYF
TRBV7-8	TRBJ1-1	CASSLVLQNTEAFF
TRBV9	TRBJ2-7	CASSLGQGSHEQYF
TRBV5-1	TRBJ2-1	CASRQDRGVYNEQFF
TRBV9	TRBJ2-1	CASSVASGGAAGEQFF
TRBV11-2	TRBJ2-7	CASRLLRGGGKSYEQYF
TRBV29-1	TRBJ2-7	CSVVFGSDWYEQYF
TRBV7-9	TRBJ1-1	CASNPAGGVVTEAFF
TRBV7-9	TRBJ2-1	CASRTVSYNEQFF
TRBV12-3/TRBV12-4	TRBJ2-5	CASSFYGTQYF